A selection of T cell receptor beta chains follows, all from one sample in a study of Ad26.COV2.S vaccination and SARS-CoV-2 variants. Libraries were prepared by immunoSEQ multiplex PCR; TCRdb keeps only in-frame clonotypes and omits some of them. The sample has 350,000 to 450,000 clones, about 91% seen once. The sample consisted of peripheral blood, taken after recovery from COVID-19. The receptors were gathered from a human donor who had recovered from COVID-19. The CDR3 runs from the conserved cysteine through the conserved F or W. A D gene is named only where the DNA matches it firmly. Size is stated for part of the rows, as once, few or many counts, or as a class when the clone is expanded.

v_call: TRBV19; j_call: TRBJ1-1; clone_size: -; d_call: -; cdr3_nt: TGTGCCAGTAGTGCCCGGGGAAACAGGATGGGCACTGAAGCTTTCTTT; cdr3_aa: CASSARGNRMGTEAFF
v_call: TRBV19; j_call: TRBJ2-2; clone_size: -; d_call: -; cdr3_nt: TGTGCCAGTAGTATATCGGGTCTAACTCCGAACACCGGGGAGCTGTTTTTT; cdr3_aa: CASSISGLTPNTGELFF
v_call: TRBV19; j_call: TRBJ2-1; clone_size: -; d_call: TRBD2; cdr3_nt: TGTGCCAGTAGCTTTAAATGGCGGGGGGCATATCAAGACAATGAGCAGTTCTTC; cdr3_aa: CASSFKWRGAYQDNEQFF
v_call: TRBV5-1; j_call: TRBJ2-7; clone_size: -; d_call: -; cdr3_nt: TGCGCCAGCAGCTTGTACTTCGCGGGCTACGAGCAGTACTTC; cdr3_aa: CASSLYFAGYEQYF
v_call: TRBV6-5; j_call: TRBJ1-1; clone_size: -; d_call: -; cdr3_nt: TGTGCCAGCAGCCTAAAAGGACGGACGAACACTGAAGCTTTCTTT; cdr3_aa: CASSLKGRTNTEAFF
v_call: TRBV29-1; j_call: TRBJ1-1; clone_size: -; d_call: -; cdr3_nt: TGCAGCGTTGAAGATCAGGTTACAGACTTTGAAGCTTTCTTT; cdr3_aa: CSVEDQVTDFEAFF
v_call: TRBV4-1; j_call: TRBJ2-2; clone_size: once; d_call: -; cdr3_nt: TGCGCCAGCAGCCAACGGGGGGCCCTGGATGGGGAGCTGTTTTTT; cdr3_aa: CASSQRGALDGELFF
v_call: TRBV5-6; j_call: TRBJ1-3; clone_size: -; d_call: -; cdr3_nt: TGTGCCAGCAGCTTAGGGTTCTCTGGAAACACCATATATTTT; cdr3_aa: CASSLGFSGNTIYF
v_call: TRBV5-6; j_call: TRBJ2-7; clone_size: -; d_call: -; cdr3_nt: TGTGCCAGCAGCGCCTGGCAGGACCCGAGGTGGGGGTACTTC; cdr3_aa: CASSAWQDPRWGYF
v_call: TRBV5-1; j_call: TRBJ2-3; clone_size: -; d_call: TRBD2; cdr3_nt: TGCGCCAGCAGCCCCGGGGTTGCGGGGGGGATCACAGATACGCAGTATTTT; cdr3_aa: CASSPGVAGGITDTQYF
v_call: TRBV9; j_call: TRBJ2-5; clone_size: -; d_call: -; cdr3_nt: TGTGCCAGCAGCGTAGGTCGGGGCGAGACCCAGTACTTC; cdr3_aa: CASSVGRGETQYF
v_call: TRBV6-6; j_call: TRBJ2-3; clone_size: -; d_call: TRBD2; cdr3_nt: TGTGCCAGCAGCCGATCAGGACTAGCGGGTAACACAGATACGCAGTATTTT; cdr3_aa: CASSRSGLAGNTDTQYF
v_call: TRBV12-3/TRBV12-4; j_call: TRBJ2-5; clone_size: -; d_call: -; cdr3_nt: TGTGCCAGCAGTTGGGGACCCGCGGAGACCCAGTACTTC; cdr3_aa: CASSWGPAETQYF
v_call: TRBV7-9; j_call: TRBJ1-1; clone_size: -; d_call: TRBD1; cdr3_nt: TGTGCCAGCAGCTTAGCGGGGAGAGGGACAGGGACTGAAGCTTTCTTT; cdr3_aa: CASSLAGRGTGTEAFF
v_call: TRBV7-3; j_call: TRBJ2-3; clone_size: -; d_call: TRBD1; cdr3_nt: TGTGCCAGCAGCTCCCGGGACAGGTCCGCAGATACGCAGTATTTT; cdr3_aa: CASSSRDRSADTQYF
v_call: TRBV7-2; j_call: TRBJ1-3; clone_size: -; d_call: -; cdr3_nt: TGTGCCAGCAGCTCGGGACAACACTCTGGAAACACCATATATTTT; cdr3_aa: CASSSGQHSGNTIYF
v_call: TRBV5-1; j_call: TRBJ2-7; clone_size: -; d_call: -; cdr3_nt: TGCGCCAGCAGCTTGGCCTCGGGAGCCGAGCAGTACTTC; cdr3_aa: CASSLASGAEQYF
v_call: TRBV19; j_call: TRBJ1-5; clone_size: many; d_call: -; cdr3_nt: TGTGCCAGCAGGGGTAGCAATCAGCCCCAGCATTTT; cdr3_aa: CASRGSNQPQHF
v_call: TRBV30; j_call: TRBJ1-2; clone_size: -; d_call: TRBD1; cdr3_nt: TGTGCCTGGGGGGAGGGACAGCCCTTCTATGGCTACACCTTC; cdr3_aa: CAWGEGQPFYGYTF
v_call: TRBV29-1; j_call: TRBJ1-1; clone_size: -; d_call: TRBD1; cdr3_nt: TGCAGCGTCCAACAGGGGAGCGGCACTGAAGCTTTCTTT; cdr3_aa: CSVQQGSGTEAFF
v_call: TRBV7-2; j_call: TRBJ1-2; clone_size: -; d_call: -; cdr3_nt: TGTGCCAGCAGCTTATCTCGCGCCAGGGGAGGCTACACCTTC; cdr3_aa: CASSLSRARGGYTF
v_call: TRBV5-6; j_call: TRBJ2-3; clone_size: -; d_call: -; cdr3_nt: TGTGCCAGCAGTTCCTCGTCCCGCCATACGCAGTATTTT; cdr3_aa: CASSSSSRHTQYF
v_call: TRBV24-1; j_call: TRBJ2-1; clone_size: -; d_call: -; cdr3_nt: TGTGCCACCAGTGATCCAACTAGTCGCAATGAGCAGTTCTTC; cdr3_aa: CATSDPTSRNEQFF
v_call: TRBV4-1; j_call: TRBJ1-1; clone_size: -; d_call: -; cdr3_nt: TGCGCCAGCAGCCAACTCCAGGGAGGGAGCACTGAAGCTTTCTTT; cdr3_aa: CASSQLQGGSTEAFF
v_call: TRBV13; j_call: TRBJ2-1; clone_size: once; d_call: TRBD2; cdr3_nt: TGTGCCAGCAGCCCGGGGGACGGGGGGAACAATGAGCAGTTCTTC; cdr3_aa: CASSPGDGGNNEQFF
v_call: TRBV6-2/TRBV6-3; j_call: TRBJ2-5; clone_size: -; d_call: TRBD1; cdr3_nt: TGTGCCAGCAGTTACACTAGGGGTAGGACAGGGAGGCAAGAGACCCAGTACTTC; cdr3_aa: CASSYTRGRTGRQETQYF
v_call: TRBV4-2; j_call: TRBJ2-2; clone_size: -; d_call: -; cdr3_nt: TGTGCCAGCAGCCAAGATAGCCCCGGGGAGCTGTTTTTT; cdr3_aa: CASSQDSPGELFF
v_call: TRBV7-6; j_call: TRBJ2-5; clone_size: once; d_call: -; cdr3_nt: TGTGCCAGCAGCTTAGGGGGACCGGGGGTGGAGACCCAGTACTTC; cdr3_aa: CASSLGGPGVETQYF
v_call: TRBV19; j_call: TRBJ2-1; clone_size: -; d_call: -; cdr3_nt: TGTGCCAGTAGTATAGACCCCCCTGGTCCTGGGGGATTCAATGAGCAGTTCTTC; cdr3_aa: CASSIDPPGPGGFNEQFF
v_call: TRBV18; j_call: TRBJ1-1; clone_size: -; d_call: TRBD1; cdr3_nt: TGTGCCAGCTCACCCGTCCCGGGACAGGACACTGAAGCTTTCTTT; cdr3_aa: CASSPVPGQDTEAFF
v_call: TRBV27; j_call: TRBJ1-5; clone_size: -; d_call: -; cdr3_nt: TGTGCCAGCAGTTTGGCGGGGGGTAATCAGCCCCAGCATTTT; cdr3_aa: CASSLAGGNQPQHF
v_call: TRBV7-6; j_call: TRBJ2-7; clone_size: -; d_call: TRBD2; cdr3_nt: TGTGCCAGCAGCTTAGGTCCCGGGACTAGCGGGGGGGCCCCCTACGAGCAGTACTTC; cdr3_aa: CASSLGPGTSGGAPYEQYF
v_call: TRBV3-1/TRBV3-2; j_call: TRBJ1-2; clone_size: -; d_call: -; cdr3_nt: TGTGCCAGCAGCCAAGCTCGGCAGATAATTAACTATGGCTACACCTTC; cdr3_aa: CASSQARQIINYGYTF
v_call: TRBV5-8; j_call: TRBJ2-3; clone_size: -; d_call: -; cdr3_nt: TGTGCCAGCAGCTTGCAAGACAGTTCCACAGATACGCAGTATTTT; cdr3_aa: CASSLQDSSTDTQYF
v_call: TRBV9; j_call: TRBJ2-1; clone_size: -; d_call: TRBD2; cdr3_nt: TGTGCCAGCAGCCGCGGACTAGCGGGGGGGCCCTACAATGAGCAGTTCTTC; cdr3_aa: CASSRGLAGGPYNEQFF
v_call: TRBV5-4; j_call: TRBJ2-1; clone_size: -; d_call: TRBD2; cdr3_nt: TGTGCCAGCAGCTTCGGCCTAGCGGGGGGGCCCGGGCAGTTCTTC; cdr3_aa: CASSFGLAGGPGQFF
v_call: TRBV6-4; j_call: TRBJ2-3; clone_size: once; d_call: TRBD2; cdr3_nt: TGTGCCAGCAGCCAACTAGCGGGGGGCCAAAATCGAGCAGATACGCAGTATTTT; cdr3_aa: CASSQLAGGQNRADTQYF